This TCR beta chain stems from a study of blood T cell repertoires in COVID-19. Only in-frame clones appear in the TCRdb table, and some are missing; sequencing was by immunoSEQ multiplex PCR. The data contain more than 200,000 clones, over 80% of them seen just once; the ten biggest clones take up about 4%. Unmatched junction bases numbered 3, after V lost 4 bases and J lost 4 bases. Germline assignment: CDR1 GTSNPN and CDR2 SVGIG (reference sequence). This CDR3 spans 12 amino acids. Sequencing was done on a sample of PBMCs or T cells enriched from blood (not recorded which). The chain uses TRBV30 and TRBJ2-5, with TRBD2 identical over 7 bases. The clonotype originates from a woman aged 30 to 39 who had been exposed to COVID-19. The DNA for the CDR3 is TGTGCCTGGACGGCTAGCGGAGAGACCCAGTACTTC. The encoded protein is CAWTASGETQYF.